Listed below are T cell receptor beta chains from one sample, sequenced in a study of OX40 agonist ivuxolimab in advanced cancers. Assay: immunoSEQ multiplex PCR; the TCRdb copy retains only in-frame clones and omits some. The sample comprises 70,000 or so clones, 75% to 90% of which are singletons, and just over 2% rests with the top ten. The sample here was CD4+ or CD8+ T cells sorted from blood, taken in a trial of the OX40 agonist ivuxolimab. Receptors were obtained from an adult with an advanced solid tumor such as melanoma, head and neck, liver or kidney cancer. Each CDR3 is given with its conserved first and last residue. The D gene is left open where the match is weak. Expanded clones are given a class, and other clones once, few, many or no size at all.

j_call,v_call,d_call,cdr3_length,clone_size,cdr3_nt,cdr3_aa
TRBJ2-1,TRBV27,TRBD2,19,-,TGTGCCAGCAGAGCGGGACTAGCGGGAGGCCCCCAGTCCTACAATGAGCAGTTCTTC,CASRAGLAGGPQSYNEQFF
TRBJ1-2,TRBV27,-,12,-,TGTGCCAGCGCTGCAGGGGCTGGGGGCTACACCTTC,CASAAGAGGYTF
TRBJ1-1,TRBV7-9,-,16,-,TGTGCCAGCAGCCCCTTGGGGGGGCTTTGGAACACTGAAGCTTTCTTT,CASSPLGGLWNTEAFF
TRBJ2-1,TRBV18,TRBD1,15,-,TGTGCCAGCTCACCGGGACAGGGGTCCTACAATGAGCAGTTCTTC,CASSPGQGSYNEQFF
TRBJ1-5,TRBV19,TRBD1,15,-,TGTGCCAGTAGTTCGCGGACAGGGCTCAATCAGCCCCAGCATTTT,CASSSRTGLNQPQHF
TRBJ2-3,TRBV27,-,17,-,TGTGCCAGCAGTTCCCTAAGGCGGGACTTATTCACAGATACGCAGTATTTT,CASSSLRRDLFTDTQYF
TRBJ2-6,TRBV5-1,-,13,-,TGCGCCAGCAGCTTCGACAGGGCCAACGTCCTGACTTTC,CASSFDRANVLTF
TRBJ1-1,TRBV19,TRBD1,15,-,TGTGCCAGTAGTACGATCATACAGGGGCGCACTGAAGCTTTCTTT,CASSTIIQGRTEAFF
TRBJ2-2,TRBV19,-,15,-,TGTGCCAGTAGTTTGGGCCCGACGAACACCGGGGAGCTGTTTTTT,CASSLGPTNTGELFF
TRBJ2-5,TRBV2,-,14,-,TGTGCCAAGGAATTACCGGGACGCCCCGTAGGGCAGTACTTC,CAKELPGRPVGQYF
TRBJ1-6,TRBV10-3,-,15,-,TGTGCCATCAGCCAACAGGGATCCTATAATTCACCCCTCCACTTT,CAISQQGSYNSPLHF
TRBJ1-4,TRBV21-1,-,19,-,TGTGCCAGCAGCAAAGGAATTGGAGCGGTCGGCGCAACTAATGAAAAACTGTTTTTT,CASSKGIGAVGATNEKLFF
TRBJ1-2,TRBV21-1,-,13,-,TGTGCCAGCAGCAAAGTAGACAGCTATGGCTACACCTTC,CASSKVDSYGYTF
TRBJ1-4,TRBV9,TRBD1,15,-,TGTGCCAGCAGCCCAGCAGGGGGGAGTAATGAAAAACTGTTTTTT,CASSPAGGSNEKLFF
TRBJ2-7,TRBV11-2,-,13,-,TGTGCCAGCAGCTTAGGGCGGCTCTACGAGCAGTACTTC,CASSLGRLYEQYF
TRBJ2-3,TRBV2,-,16,-,TGTGCCAGCAGCCCGAGGTTGGCAGTTGGGGTGGATACGCAGTATTTT,CASSPRLAVGVDTQYF
TRBJ1-6,TRBV27,-,13,-,TGTGCCAGCAGTCCACTGGGGAATTCACCCCTCCACTTT,CASSPLGNSPLHF
TRBJ1-5,TRBV27,-,13,-,TGTGCCAGCAGTTTGTCTCGGGATCAGCCCCAGCATTTT,CASSLSRDQPQHF
TRBJ1-6,TRBV6-4,-,18,-,TGTGCCAGCAGTGACTCTGCATCGGGGTTGGGGTATAATTCACCCCTCCACTTT,CASSDSASGLGYNSPLHF
TRBJ2-5,TRBV27,-,13,-,TGTGCCAGCAGTTTGATCCCTCCGGAGACCCAGTACTTC,CASSLIPPETQYF
TRBJ1-2,TRBV19,-,13,-,TGTGCCAGTAGTATTTTAGTTACACCTTCTTACACCTTC,CASSILVTPSYTF
TRBJ1-1,TRBV6-5,-,13,-,TGTGCCAGCAGCTTACCCCCGAACACTGAAGCTTTCTTT,CASSLPPNTEAFF
TRBJ1-2,TRBV30,-,13,-,TGTGCCTGGAGTACGGGGGCAGGCGGGGGCTACACCTTC,CAWSTGAGGGYTF
TRBJ2-5,TRBV14,-,17,-,TGTGCCAGCAGCCTGTCTCGATCCGGGCCCCGGGGAGAGACCCAGTACTTC,CASSLSRSGPRGETQYF
TRBJ2-3,TRBV5-1,-,16,-,TGCGCCAGCAGCCTGGGACGTCCAACTAGCACAGATACGCAGTATTTT,CASSLGRPTSTDTQYF
TRBJ2-6,TRBV19,-,16,-,TGTGCCGGAGCTCCGGGACGGACGTCTGGGGCCAACGTCCTGACTTTC,CAGAPGRTSGANVLTF
TRBJ2-5,TRBV7-2,-,15,-,TGTGCCAGCAGCTTAGTTCGGGGATACCAAGAGACCCAGTACTTC,CASSLVRGYQETQYF
TRBJ1-1,TRBV7-2,TRBD1,15,-,TGTGCCAGCAGCCCCGTAACAGGGGGTTACACTGAAGCTTTCTTT,CASSPVTGGYTEAFF
TRBJ2-6,TRBV18,-,17,-,TGTGCCAGCTCACCGACCGACAGGCCCTCTGGGGCCAACGTCCTGACTTTC,CASSPTDRPSGANVLTF
TRBJ1-3,TRBV28,-,12,-,TGTGCCAGCAGTCTGGTCGGAAACACCATATATTTT,CASSLVGNTIYF
TRBJ2-1,TRBV5-1,TRBD1,15,-,TGCGCCAGCAGTACTCAGGACAGGGATTACAATGAGCAGTTCTTC,CASSTQDRDYNEQFF
TRBJ2-7,TRBV6-5,-,12,once,TGTGCCAGCAGACACGATGCCTACGAGCAGTACTTC,CASRHDAYEQYF
TRBJ2-1,TRBV9,-,13,-,TGTGCCAGCAGCTCCCCCGGTCGGAGGGAGCAGTTCTTC,CASSSPGRREQFF
TRBJ1-3,TRBV15,-,15,few,TGTGCCACCAGCAGAGGGGGAGCGGCTGGAAACACCATATATTTT,CATSRGGAAGNTIYF
TRBJ1-1,TRBV6-1,TRBD1,15,-,TGTGCCAGCAGCCTTCGGGGACAGGGCAACACTGAAGCTTTCTTT,CASSLRGQGNTEAFF
TRBJ2-5,TRBV28,TRBD2,13,-,TGTGCCAGTTTGGACGGGGGGTGGGAGACCCAGTACTTC,CASLDGGWETQYF
TRBJ2-5,TRBV6-5,-,14,-,TGTGCCAGCAGTTACTCGACAGGCTGGGAGACCCAGTACTTC,CASSYSTGWETQYF
TRBJ1-6,TRBV7-2,-,14,-,TGTGCCAGCCAACAGAGTCTCCTTAGTTCACCCCTCCACTTT,CASQQSLLSSPLHF
TRBJ2-7,TRBV5-6,-,14,-,TGTGCCAGCAGCTTCGGGGAGACAAACTACGAGCAGTACTTC,CASSFGETNYEQYF
TRBJ2-7,TRBV28,TRBD2,11,-,TGTGCCGGGGGAGGGGTCAACGAGCAGTACTTC,CAGGGVNEQYF
TRBJ2-7,TRBV10-3,TRBD1,15,-,TGTGCCATCAGGGGGGGACAGGGACAATCCTACGAGCAGTACTTC,CAIRGGQGQSYEQYF
TRBJ2-7,TRBV6-1,-,14,-,TGTGCCAGCAACCCGACAGCGCTCTCCTACGAGCAGTACTTC,CASNPTALSYEQYF
TRBJ1-1,TRBV19,-,14,-,TGTGCCAGTAGTGCCTTACAGGGAGGAACTGAAGCTTTCTTT,CASSALQGGTEAFF
TRBJ1-3,TRBV11-2,-,15,-,TGTGCCAGCAGCCGGGGACCCGAACACGGAAACACCATATATTTT,CASSRGPEHGNTIYF
TRBJ2-5,TRBV6-1,-,14,-,TGTGCCAGCAGTGAGCCGGATCCGCAAGAGACCCAGTACTTC,CASSEPDPQETQYF
TRBJ2-1,TRBV10-3,TRBD2,14,-,TGTGCCATCAGTGGGGCGGGAGGGGGGAATGAGCAGTTCTTC,CAISGAGGGNEQFF
TRBJ1-5,TRBV7-2,-,13,-,TGTGCCAGCAGCTCGCAGTTTTCCCAGCCCCAGCATTTT,CASSSQFSQPQHF
TRBJ2-3,TRBV5-1,TRBD2,15,-,TGCGCCAGCAGCCATGGGACTAGTTTGTATGATACGCAGTATTTT,CASSHGTSLYDTQYF
TRBJ1-5,TRBV7-2,-,16,once,TGTGCCAGCAGCTTAGATCTGTCCACAGGGACCATTGCCCAGCATTTT,CASSLDLSTGTIAQHF
TRBJ1-5,TRBV7-6,TRBD1,15,-,TGTGCCAGCAGCTCGATTGACAGGGTGGACCAGCCCCAGCATTTT,CASSSIDRVDQPQHF
TRBJ2-3,TRBV27,TRBD2,14,-,TGTGCCAGCAGTACAGGGACTAGCGGGAGGACGCAGTATTTT,CASSTGTSGRTQYF
TRBJ1-5,TRBV6-5,TRBD1,12,-,TGTGCCAGCAGGACAGGGCGACAGCCCCAGCATTTT,CASRTGRQPQHF
TRBJ2-7,TRBV19,-,15,-,TGTGCCAGTAGTATAGATCTCGGACAGAGCTACGAGCAGTACTTC,CASSIDLGQSYEQYF
TRBJ2-6,TRBV19,-,15,-,TGTGCCAGTAGTATACAGGGGCATGGGGCCAACGTCCTGACTTTC,CASSIQGHGANVLTF
TRBJ2-2,TRBV6-1,TRBD2,15,-,TGTGCCAGCAGTACCAGCGGGGGGAACACCGGGGAGCTGTTTTTT,CASSTSGGNTGELFF
TRBJ1-2,TRBV10-3,-,13,-,TGTGCCATCAGTGAGGAGGGGGACTATGGCTACACCTTC,CAISEEGDYGYTF
TRBJ1-5,TRBV28,TRBD1,14,-,TGTGCCAGCAGTTTATGGGACAGGAATCAGCCCCAGCATTTT,CASSLWDRNQPQHF
TRBJ1-1,TRBV27,-,16,-,TGTGCCAGCAGTTTCGGACAGATACCGATGAACACTGAAGCTTTCTTT,CASSFGQIPMNTEAFF
TRBJ1-6,TRBV23-1,-,14,few,TGCGCCAGCAGTCATTGGGGTCTCTGTTCACCCCTCCACTTT,CASSHWGLCSPLHF
TRBJ2-3,TRBV7-6,-,16,-,TGTGCCAGCAGCCTTCTCGGTGGGGGCTACACAGATACGCAGTATTTT,CASSLLGGGYTDTQYF